Shown below are 21 T cell receptor beta chains from a single sample sequenced in a study of shared clonotypes between healthy human individuals. Some clones are missing from TCRdb's copy, which holds only in-frame ones; the method was immunoSEQ multiplex PCR. The table records about 1.5 million clones, approximately 98% of them present only once. Specimen: naive CD4+ T cells sorted from blood. Sample subset: CD45RA+ positively selected. These receptors originate from a man under 40 in good health.

The V and J genes are TRBV6-6 and TRBJ2-7; D possibly corresponds to TRBD1 (5 bases). CDR1 and CDR2 (germline): MNHNY, SVGAGI (reference sequence). The CDR3 loop spans 15 amino acids. V lost 2 bases, J lost 1 base, and 12 bases lay in between. The CDR3 DNA reads as TGTGCCAGCAGTTACCCAAGTAGGGGATCCTACGAGCAGTACTTC. It yields the protein CASSYPSRGSYEQYF.

CDR3 residues: CASSQELPDSLNTEAFF. DNA for the CDR3: TGTGCCAGCAGCCAAGAGCTACCTGACAGCTTGAACACTGAAGCTTTCTTT. V and J are TRBV14 and TRBJ1-1, with D maybe TRBD1 (5 bases). The CDR3 sequence is 17 residues long. Germline CDR1 is SGHDN and CDR2 is FVKESK. Trimming shortened V by 0 bases and J by 0 bases, and 14 bases separated the two germline ends. Full variable domain (outside the CDR3, taken from reference TRBV14 and TRBJ1-1): EAGVTQFPSHSVIEKGQTVTLRCDPISGHDNLYWYRRVMGKEIKFLLHFVKESKQDESGMPNNRFLAERTGGTYSTLKVQPAELEDSGVYFCASSQELPDSLNTEAFFGQGTRLTVV.

V usage is TRBV6-1 and J usage is TRBJ1-1; possibly TRBD1 for D (6 bases). CDR3 length: 14 amino acids. In germline, CDR1 is MNHNS, CDR2 SASEGT. Trimming cost V 2 bases and J 2 bases, with 9 bases left between them. The CDR3 nucleotides are TGTGCCAGCAGTGAACAGGGGATCAACACTGAAGCTTTCTTT. Translating it yields CASSEQGINTEAFF.

The rearrangement links TRBV2 to TRBJ2-2; possible D gene TRBD1, 6 bases. V lost 5 bases and J 3 bases, leaving 7 bases between the germline ends. The CDR3 has 13 residues. Germline CDR1 is SNHLY and CDR2 is FYNNEI. In DNA, the CDR3 is TGTGCCAGCAGTACAGGGCACACCGGGGAGCTGTTTTTT. Translating it yields CASSTGHTGELFF.

In DNA form, the CDR3 reads TGTGCCAGCAGTGACAGAATCACAGATACGCAGTATTTT. It encodes CASSDRITDTQYF. This sequence joins TRBV2 and TRBJ2-3; no clear D. The CDR3 has 13 amino acids. The germline V and J ends were trimmed by 3 bases and 2 bases, with 6 bases remaining between them. Looked up from germline, CDR1 is SNHLY and CDR2 is FYNNEI.

The chain joins TRBV18 to TRBJ1-5; D unresolved. CDR3 length equals 15 residues. Trimming took off 5 bases at V and 3 bases at J, with 14 bases between the two ends. Germline CDR1 and CDR2: KGHSH and LQKENI. CDR3 coding DNA: TGTGCCAGCTCAAGAACAGAGAACTTCAATCAGCCCCAGCATTTT. This sequence encodes CASSRTENFNQPQHF.

The CDR3 nucleotides read TGTGCCAGCAGTTATTTGGGGGGCGAGGGCTACACCTTC. Translation: CASSYLGGEGYTF. The chain is built from TRBV6-5 and TRBJ1-2, with D possibly matching TRBD1 (6 bases). V lost 3 bases to trimming and J lost 8 bases, with 13 bases between them. This CDR3 is 13 amino acids long. Looked up from germline, CDR1 is MNHEY and CDR2 is SVGAGI.

The chain uses TRBV28 and TRBJ2-2, with D possibly TRBD1 on 6 matching bases. Per germline, CDR1 MDHEN and CDR2 SYDVKM. Trimming stripped 5 bases from V and 3 bases from J, with 10 bases between. This CDR3 spans 14 amino acids. CDR3 sequence (DNA): TGTGCCAGCAGTCCTGGACAGTACACCGGGGAGCTGTTTTTT. Its protein is CASSPGQYTGELFF.

The rearrangement links TRBV6-1 to TRBJ1-5; D unresolved. Germline V gene data show CDR1 as MNHNS and CDR2 as SASEGT. The CDR3 spans 13 residues. V was trimmed by 5 bases and J by 4 bases, leaving 9 bases between them. Here the CDR3 DNA reads TGTGCCAGCAGTCGGACGGCTAATCAGCCCCAGCATTTT. This gives the protein CASSRTANQPQHF.

The chain links TRBV2 to TRBJ2-1, with a tentative D call TRBD2 (7 bases). The germline V gene encodes CDR1 SNHLY and CDR2 FYNNEI. V was pared by 8 bases and J by 7 bases, with 15 bases between. CDR3 length: 13 amino acids. CDR3 sequence (DNA): TGTGCCAGCGGCACGGGGGGCAGGAATGAGCAGTTCTTC. This sequence encodes CASGTGGRNEQFF.

This chain uses TRBV27 with TRBJ2-1, with D possibly matching TRBD1 (6 bases). V was shortened by 5 bases and J by 2 bases, with 10 bases between the two germline ends. Per the germline V gene, CDR1 is MNHEY and CDR2 is SMNVEV (reference sequence). This CDR3 has 14 residues. CDR3 residues: CASSPRQAYNEQFF. CDR3 bases: TGTGCCAGCAGTCCCCGACAGGCCTACAATGAGCAGTTCTTC.

The chain combines TRBV15 with TRBJ2-2; D is tentatively TRBD1 or TRBD2 (5 bases each). Germline CDR1 reads LNHNV; CDR2 reads YYDKDF (reference sequence). There are 14 residues in the CDR3. The V end was cut by 4 bases, the J end by 7 bases, with 13 bases between. The CDR3 DNA reads TGTGCCACCAGCAATCGGGGCTGGGACGGGGAGCTGTTTTTT. Translation gives CATSNRGWDGELFF.

This sequence joins TRBV2 and TRBJ2-5; D possibly corresponds to TRBD1 (5 bases). V was clipped by 2 bases and J by 2 bases, with 6 bases between them. This CDR3 comprises 13 residues. Germline CDR1 and CDR2: SNHLY and FYNNEI. The CDR3 DNA reads TGTGCCAGCAGTGAAAACAGGCAAGAGACCCAGTACTTC. It is translated as CASSENRQETQYF.

DNA for the CDR3: TGTGCCAGTAGTGCCCCGGGACGGAACTACAATGAGCAGTTCTTC. Its translation: CASSAPGRNYNEQFF. This chain links TRBV19 with TRBJ2-1; possibly TRBD1 or TRBD2 for D (5 bases each). V dropped 5 bases and J dropped 3 bases, with 14 bases sitting between them. CDR1 is LNHDA, CDR2 SQIVND, per germline (reference sequence). This CDR3 has 15 residues. Complete variable domain (other parts from reference TRBV19 and TRBJ2-1): DGGITQSPKYLFRKEGQNVTLSCEQNLNHDAMYWYRQDPGQGLRLIYYSQIVNDFQKGDIAEGYSVSREKKESFPLTVTSAQKNPTAFYLCASSAPGRNYNEQFFGPGTRLTVL.

The chain uses TRBV5-1 and TRBJ2-3; 13 bases match TRBD2. V dropped 4 bases and J dropped 2; count of bases not matched to a gene: 7. CDR1 and CDR2 from the germline V gene are SGHRS and YFSETQ. This CDR3 is 17 amino acids long. The CDR3 region is CASSPGTSGKITDTQYF. CDR3 bases: TGCGCCAGCAGCCCAGGGACTAGCGGGAAGATCACAGATACGCAGTATTTT.

The chain is built from TRBV28 and TRBJ1-5; D gene uncertain. CDR1 and CDR2 from the germline V gene are MDHEN and SYDVKM. This CDR3 is 14 amino acids long. V was trimmed by 6 bases and J by 11 bases, leaving 20 bases between them. In DNA form, the CDR3 reads TGTGCCAGCAGCTTGGGAGGAGGTAACCGGGCCCAGCATTTT. Translating gives CASSLGGGNRAQHF.

In nucleotides, the CDR3 is TGCGCCAGCAGCCAAGAGGGAGTAGGGACTAGCGGGAGGGTAAGCACAGATACGCAGTATTTT. Translation gives CASSQEGVGTSGRVSTDTQYF. The V call is TRBV4-1, the J call TRBJ2-3; 16 bases match TRBD2. Losses at the gene ends were 0 bases for V and 0 bases for J; bases not matched to a gene: 9. The CDR3 extends over 21 amino acids. Germline CDR1 is MGHRA and CDR2 is YSYEKL.

This clone was found once. The chain links TRBV9 to TRBJ2-6; D not certain. CDR3 size: 17 residues. V gave up 0 bases and J gave up 5 bases, with 15 bases separating them. The V gene's germline CDR1 is SGDLS and CDR2 YYNGEE. DNA of the CDR3: TGTGCCAGCAGCGTAGAAGGCCCTAGGCCTAGGGCCAACGTCCTGACTTTC. As protein: CASSVEGPRPRANVLTF.

The chain has TRBV28 and TRBJ1-5; weak D call: TRBD1 (5 bases). The CDR3 extends over 16 amino acids. V lost 6 bases, J lost 1 base, and 16 bases lay in between. Germline V gives CDR1 MDHEN, CDR2 SYDVKM. The CDR3 reads CASSNRDGGSNQPQHF. The CDR3 DNA sequence: TGTGCCAGCAGCAACCGGGACGGTGGAAGCAATCAGCCCCAGCATTTT.

The CDR3 coding sequence is TGTGCCAGCAGCCATAAAATCGGAGGGTCAAGCTCCTACAATGAGCAGTTCTTC. This gives the protein CASSHKIGGSSSYNEQFF. This sequence joins TRBV25-1 and TRBJ2-1; the D gene is possibly TRBD2 (6 bases). CDR1 is MGHDK, CDR2 SYGVNS, per germline. The CDR3 is 18 amino acids. V lost 6 bases, J lost 0 bases, and 21 bases lay in between.

V usage is TRBV14 and J usage is TRBJ2-1; D tentatively reads TRBD1 or TRBD2 (5 bases each). The CDR3 runs to 15 residues. The germline gives CDR1 SGHDN, CDR2 FVKESK. Trimming shortened V by 9 bases and J by 4 bases, and 19 bases separated the two germline ends. CDR3 in DNA: TGTGCCAGTGACACCGGGACGCAAATATACAATGAGCAGTTCTTC. Encoded protein: CASDTGTQIYNEQFF.